The clone carrying this T cell receptor (beta chain) was counted between two and nine times. Its target is unknown. V lost 6 bases and J lost 0, with 9 bases in between. The CDR3 extends over 15 amino acids. CDR1 is SNHLY and CDR2 is FYNNEI in the germline V gene. This sample was taken from a study of cytomegalovirus exposure and HLA in healthy donors. Turning to the study itself: Some 180 million T cells yielded 117 million unique TCR beta sequences in earlier analysis. Whole-study findings and limits: Analysis was performed later, and it showed HLA-associated TCR beta chains to be more clonally expanded than equally common others. TCR beta chains numbering more than 150 were designated cytomegalovirus-associated. Per a prior analysis, the majority of TCR beta V segments were productive roughly 87% or roughly 30% of the time.

Primers for the PCR totalled 60 Vbeta and 13 Jbeta. Repertoires were generated with immunoSEQ multiplex PCR, while TCRdb's copy carries only in-frame clones and drops some. The sample consists of 110,000 or so clones, around 66% of them appearing once. The V gene is TRBV2, the J gene TRBJ1-6, with no clear D. The TCR originated in a man aged 18-30 years in good health and CMV-seropositive. Sequenced input: PBMCs. The CDR3 reads CASRGLSSYNSPLHF. The CDR3 region has the DNA TGTGCCAGCAGAGGACTCAGCTCCTATAATTCACCCCTCCACTTT.